This TCR beta chain is drawn from a study of breast tumors, draining lymph nodes, adjacent tissues. General study results and limits: Compared with lymph nodes, tumors were less diverse; compared with nontumor tissue, more.

TCRdb reprocessed the multiplex PCR reads with MiXCR, giving one entry per CDR3 protein. The sample records under 70,000 distinct CDR3 sequences, less than 45% being singletons. This clonotype was counted at least ten times. The antigen remains unidentified. CDR3 length: 15 amino acids. The V end was cut by 5 bases, the J end by 4 bases, with 18 bases between. Germline CDR1 reads SGHDT; CDR2 reads YYEEEE. This clonotype was sampled from a female donor with breast cancer. Some clones in this sample may be carry-over from other donors' samples. The chain couples TRBV5-6 to TRBJ1-2; D might be TRBD1 (5 bases). The sample taken for sequencing was breast tumor tissue. Here the CDR3 DNA reads TGTGCCAGCAGATCCCTCTGGGACCTCTTCTATGGCTACACCTTC. It encodes CASRSLWDLFYGYTF.